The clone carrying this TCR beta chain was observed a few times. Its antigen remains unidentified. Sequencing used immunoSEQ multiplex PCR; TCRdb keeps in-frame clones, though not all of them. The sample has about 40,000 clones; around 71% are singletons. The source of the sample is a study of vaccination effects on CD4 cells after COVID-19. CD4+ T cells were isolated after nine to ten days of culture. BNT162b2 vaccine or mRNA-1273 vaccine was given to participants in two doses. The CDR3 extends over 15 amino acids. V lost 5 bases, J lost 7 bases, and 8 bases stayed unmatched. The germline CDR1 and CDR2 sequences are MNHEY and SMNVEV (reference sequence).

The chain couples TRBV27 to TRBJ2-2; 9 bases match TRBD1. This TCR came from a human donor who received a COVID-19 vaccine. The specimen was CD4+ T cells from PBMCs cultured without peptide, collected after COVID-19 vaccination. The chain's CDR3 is CASSTTYRGRGELFF. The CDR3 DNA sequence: TGTGCCAGCAGTACCACCTACAGGGGGCGCGGGGAGCTGTTTTTT.